Presented here are 23 T cell receptor beta chains from one specimen sequenced in a study of blood T cell repertoires in COVID-19 (TCRdb year 2020). The method was the immunoSEQ multiplex PCR assay. TCRdb's version of the immuneACCESS table is confined to in-frame rearrangements and falls short of the full clone set. An unresolved V gene accounts for under half of the shortfall where checked; the remainder is of unknown origin. The sample table holds tens of thousands of clones, of which approximately 89% were seen once. The biggest ten clones account for about 2% of the sample. The sample taken for sequencing was peripheral blood. The source of these receptors is a man aged 50 or older with acute or convalescent COVID-19.

In nucleotides, the CDR3 is TGTGCCAGCAGCCCTACTTGGGGGACAGGGGAACGGGGCTATGGCTACACCTTC. Its translation is CASSPTWGTGERGYGYTF. J is TRBJ1-2 and V is TRBV6-2 or TRBV6-3; 10 bases map to TRBD1. This CDR3 region has 18 residues. V lost 6 bases, J lost 4 bases, and 17 bases stayed unmatched. Looked up from germline, CDR1 is MNHEY and CDR2 is SVGEGT.

This clone was counted once. V usage is TRBV5-4 and J usage is TRBJ1-2; D is perhaps TRBD1 (5 bases). This CDR3 has 14 amino acids. The germline V and J ends were trimmed by 4 bases and 8 bases, with 18 bases remaining between them. Looked up from germline, CDR1 is SGHNT and CDR2 is YYREEE (reference sequence). CDR3 sequence (DNA): TGTGCCAGCAGCCTAGGACACTCCCTCGGAGGCTACACCTTC. It translates to CASSLGHSLGGYTF.

The V gene is TRBV5-1, the J gene TRBJ2-5; TRBD2 agrees at 7 bases. The CDR3 extends over 14 amino acids. Germline V CDR1 and CDR2: SGHRS, YFSETQ. After removal of 2 bases from V and 5 bases from J, the junction contained 6 bases not matched to a gene. The CDR3 coding sequence is TGCGCCAGCAGCTTCACGGGAGGAGTGGAGACCCAGTACTTC. Its translation: CASSFTGGVETQYF.

V and J are TRBV11-2 and TRBJ2-3; a possible D gene is TRBD2 (5 bases). This CDR3 is 17 amino acids long. V dropped 2 bases and J dropped 4 bases, with 19 bases sitting between them. Germline-derived CDR1 and CDR2 are SGHAT and FQNNGV. CDR3 protein: CASSLLSGLTTSDTQYF. Here the CDR3 DNA reads TGTGCCAGCAGCTTACTTAGTGGACTGACTACCTCAGATACGCAGTATTTT. The full variable domain, its missing parts supplied by reference TRBV11-2 and TRBJ2-3, is EAGVAQSPRYKIIEKRQSVAFWCNPISGHATLYWYQQILGQGPKLLIQFQNNGVVDDSQLPKDRFSAERLKGVDSTLKIQPAKLEDSAVYLCASSLLSGLTTSDTQYFGPGTRLTVL.

This clone was detected only once. The rearrangement links TRBV24-1 to TRBJ2-7, with D hard to call. The germline CDR1 and CDR2 sequences are KGHDR and SFDVKD. There are 15 residues in the CDR3. Trimming took off 1 base at V and 0 bases at J, with 9 bases between the two ends. CDR3 DNA: TGTGCCACCAGTGATTTCCACAGATCCTCCTACGAGCAGTACGTC. Amino acid sequence: CATSDFHRSSYEQYV.

This clone was counted a single time. The V and J genes are TRBV15 and TRBJ2-3; maybe TRBD1 (5 bases). This CDR3 is built from 15 residues. The V gene's germline CDR1 is LNHNV and CDR2 YYDKDF (reference sequence). Trimming shortened V by 1 base and J by 4 bases, and 12 bases separated the two germline ends. The CDR3 DNA reads as TGTGCCACCAGCAGAGTGCTATTAGGGGCAGATACGCAGTATTTT. Amino acid sequence: CATSRVLLGADTQYF.

This clone was observed a handful of times. The V gene is TRBV2, the J gene TRBJ2-5; D call uncertain. CDR1 and CDR2 (germline): SNHLY, FYNNEI. The V end lost 4 bases, the J end lost 5 bases, and 17 bases lay between the germline ends. This CDR3 region has 15 residues. CDR3 amino acids: CASSAALQMRETQYF. DNA of the CDR3: TGTGCCAGCAGTGCGGCGCTTCAAATGCGGGAGACCCAGTACTTC.

This chain links TRBV2 with TRBJ1-5, with a weak D call TRBD1 (6 bases). Germline V lookup: CDR1 SNHLY, CDR2 FYNNEI. V was cut by 6 bases and J by 2 bases, with 11 bases left in between. The CDR3 runs 14 residues. The CDR3 DNA sequence: TGTGCCAGCAGAACAGGGATTGGCAATCAGCCCCAGCATTTT. Translated, it gives CASRTGIGNQPQHF.

The gene calls are TRBV7-3 and TRBJ1-1; D call uncertain. The length of the CDR3 is 13 residues. With 2 bases removed from V and 1 base from J, the gap between germline ends came to 5 bases. Germline assignment: CDR1 SGHTA and CDR2 FQGTGA. CDR3 sequence (DNA): TGTGCCAGCAGCTTAGGCAGGAACACTGAAGCTTTCTTT. This gives the protein CASSLGRNTEAFF. The full variable domain, rest sourced from reference TRBV7-3 and TRBJ1-1, is GAGVSQTPSNKVTEKGKYVELRCDPISGHTALYWYRQSLGQGPEFLIYFQGTGAADDSGLPNDRFFAVRPEGSVSTLKIQRTERGDSAVYLCASSLGRNTEAFFGQGTRLTVV.

V and J are TRBV7-9 and TRBJ1-1; no clear D. Germline assignment: CDR1 SEHNR and CDR2 FQNEAQ (reference sequence). V dropped 5 bases and J dropped 0 bases, with 10 bases sitting between them. CDR3 length: 14 residues. The DNA of the CDR3 is TGTGCCAGCAGCCACGGGTTACTGAACACTGAAGCTTTCTTT. This sequence encodes CASSHGLLNTEAFF.

DNA of the CDR3: TGTGCCAGCAGCCAAGGTCAGGGGACCCAGTACTTC. It specifies CASSQGQGTQYF. This rearrangement joins TRBV3-1 (or the pseudogene TRBV3-2) to TRBJ2-5, with TRBD1 as a possible D gene (5 bases). Looked up from germline, CDR1 is LGHDT and CDR2 is YNNKEL (reference sequence). V was cut by 1 base and J by 7 bases, with 7 bases left in between. The CDR3 loop spans 12 amino acids.

The rearrangement joins TRBV14 to TRBJ2-7, with TRBD1 as a possible D gene (5 bases). Trimming took off 2 bases at V and 2 bases at J, with 10 bases between the two ends. Looked up from germline, CDR1 is SGHDN and CDR2 is FVKESK. The CDR3 sequence is 14 residues long. This CDR3 is CASSQSRQPYEQYF. CDR3 DNA: TGTGCCAGCAGCCAATCGCGACAGCCCTACGAGCAGTACTTC.

V is TRBV7-8 and J is TRBJ2-3, with 9 nucleotides matching TRBD2. The CDR3 length is 14 residues. V dropped 4 bases and J dropped 4; count of bases not matched to a gene: 3. Germline assignment: CDR1 SGHVS and CDR2 FQNEAQ. The CDR3 DNA reads TGTGCCAGCAGCTATAGCGGGAGCGCAGATACGCAGTATTTT. Amino acid sequence: CASSYSGSADTQYF.

The V call is TRBV11-2, the J call TRBJ2-7; D possibly corresponds to TRBD2 (7 bases). Trimming cost V 4 bases and J 5 bases, with 15 bases left between them. This CDR3 has 14 residues. CDR1 is SGHAT, CDR2 FQNNGV, per germline. The CDR3 reads CASSSRLAGDEQYF. CDR3 bases: TGTGCCAGCAGCTCCAGACTAGCAGGGGACGAGCAGTACTTC.

The chain is built from TRBV5-6 and TRBJ2-7; TRBD2 matches 9 bases. The J segment lost 4 bases and the V segment lost 2 bases, leaving 4 bases of the junction unmatched. In germline, CDR1 is SGHDT, CDR2 YYEEEE. CDR3 length: 14 residues. CDR3 nucleotide sequence: TGTGCCAGCAGCTTCCGGACTAGCGCGTACGAGCAGTACTTC. Its protein product is CASSFRTSAYEQYF.

The rearrangement links TRBV19 to TRBJ2-7; 10 nucleotides agree with TRBD1. Per germline, CDR1 LNHDA and CDR2 SQIVND (reference sequence). The V segment lost 5 bases and the J segment 3 bases; nucleotides outside the gene matches: 7. CDR3 size: 15 residues. The CDR3 DNA is TGTGCCAGTAGTCCTGGGACAGGGGACGTCTACGAGCAGTACGTC. Translating it yields CASSPGTGDVYEQYV.

The chain uses TRBV28 and TRBJ2-1; perhaps TRBD1 as D (6 bases). With 7 bases removed from V and 7 bases from J, the gap between germline ends came to 14 bases. The germline CDR1 and CDR2 sequences are MDHEN and SYDVKM. The CDR3 runs 13 residues. CDR3: CASKPTGRNEQFF. CDR3 nucleotides: TGTGCCAGCAAACCCACAGGGAGAAATGAGCAGTTCTTC.

The chain carries TRBV5-1 and TRBJ1-1, with D uncertain. Germline-derived CDR1 and CDR2 are SGHRS and YFSETQ. Between the trimmed V and J ends, which lost 4 bases and 3 bases, there was a span of 13 bases. The CDR3 runs 14 residues. The CDR3 loop reads CASSLSGGDTEAFF. Written as DNA, the CDR3 is TGCGCCAGCAGCCTGAGTGGCGGGGACACTGAAGCTTTCTTT.

On this clone itself: The same CDR3 can be traced to other DNA sequences in this sample. The chain links TRBV5-1 to TRBJ1-1; D is uncertain. Germline V lookup: CDR1 SGHRS, CDR2 YFSETQ. The length of the CDR3 is 13 residues. V shed 1 base and J shed 1 base, with 5 bases lying between them. This CDR3 reads CASSLPGNTEAFF. CDR3 nucleotides: TGCGCCAGCAGCTTGCCAGGGAACACTGAAGCTTTCTTT.

This chain uses TRBV2 with TRBJ2-1; tentatively, D is TRBD2 (6 bases). Germline V gene sequence: CDR1 SNHLY, CDR2 FYNNEI. Deletions cut 6 bases from V and 7 bases from J, with 16 bases between. This CDR3 comprises 14 residues. This CDR3 is CASRGGRLKNEQFF. CDR3 nucleotide sequence: TGTGCCAGCAGAGGAGGGCGGTTGAAGAATGAGCAGTTCTTC.

A few counts support this clone. The chain combines TRBV9 with TRBJ2-1; 7 bases align to TRBD2. The CDR3 covers 15 residues. V lost 4 bases, J lost 4 bases, and 8 bases stayed unmatched. From germline, CDR1 is SGDLS and CDR2 YYNGEE. The CDR3, as DNA: TGTGCCAGCAGCTCCCGGACTAGGGAATACAATGAGCAGTTCTTC. Residues: CASSSRTREYNEQFF.

V is TRBV29-1 and J is TRBJ1-2; D uncertain. The CDR3 is 13 residues long. The germline V and J ends were trimmed by 0 bases and 4 bases, with 9 bases remaining between them. CDR1 SQVTM and CDR2 ANQGSEA come from the germline V gene. CDR3 DNA: TGCAGCGTTGAAGAACGGGAGTTCTATGGCTACACCTTC. Encoded protein: CSVEEREFYGYTF.

The chain carries TRBV2 and TRBJ2-7; 8 positions match TRBD1. The length of the CDR3 is 14 residues. V shed 6 bases and J 2 bases; nucleotides not matched to a gene: 6. Germline-derived CDR1 and CDR2 are SNHLY and FYNNEI. The CDR3 reads CASRPGQEPYEQYF. DNA of the CDR3: TGTGCCAGCAGGCCGGGACAGGAACCCTACGAGCAGTACTTC.